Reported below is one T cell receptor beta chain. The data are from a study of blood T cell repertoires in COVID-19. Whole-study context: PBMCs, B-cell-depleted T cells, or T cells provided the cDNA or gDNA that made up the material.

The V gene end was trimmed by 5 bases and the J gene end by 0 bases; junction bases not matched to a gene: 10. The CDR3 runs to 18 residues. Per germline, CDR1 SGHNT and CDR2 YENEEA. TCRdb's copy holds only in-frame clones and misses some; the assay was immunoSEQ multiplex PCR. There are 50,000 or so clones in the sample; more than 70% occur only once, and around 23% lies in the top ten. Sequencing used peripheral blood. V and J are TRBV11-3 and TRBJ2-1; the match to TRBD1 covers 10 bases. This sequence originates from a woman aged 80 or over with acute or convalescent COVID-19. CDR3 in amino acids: CASSTDSTGGGSYNEQFF. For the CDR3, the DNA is TGTGCCAGCAGCACAGACTCGACAGGGGGCGGCTCCTACAATGAGCAGTTCTTC.